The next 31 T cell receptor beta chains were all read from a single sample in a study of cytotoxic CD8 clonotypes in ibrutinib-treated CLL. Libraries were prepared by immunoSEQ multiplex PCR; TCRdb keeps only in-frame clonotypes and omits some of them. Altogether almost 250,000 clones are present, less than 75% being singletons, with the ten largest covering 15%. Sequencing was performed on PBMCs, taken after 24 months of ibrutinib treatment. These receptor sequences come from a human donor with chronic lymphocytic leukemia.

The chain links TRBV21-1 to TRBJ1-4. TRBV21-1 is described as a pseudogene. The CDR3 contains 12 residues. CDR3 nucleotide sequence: TGTGCCAGCAGCAAAGTAGGAGAAAAACTGTTTTTT. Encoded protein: CASSKVGEKLFF.

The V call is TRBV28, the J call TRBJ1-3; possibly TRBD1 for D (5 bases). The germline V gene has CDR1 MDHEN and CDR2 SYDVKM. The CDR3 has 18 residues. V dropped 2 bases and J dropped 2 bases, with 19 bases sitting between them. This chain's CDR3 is CASSLGGAPRNAGNTIYF. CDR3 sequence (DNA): TGTGCCAGCAGTTTAGGGGGTGCACCTAGGAACGCTGGAAACACCATATATTTT. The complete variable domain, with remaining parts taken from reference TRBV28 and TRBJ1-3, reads DVKVTQSSRYLVKRTGEKVFLECVQDMDHENMFWYRQDPGLGLRLIYFSYDVKMKEKGDIPEGYSVSREKKERFSLILESASTNQTSMYLCASSLGGAPRNAGNTIYFGEGSWLTVV.

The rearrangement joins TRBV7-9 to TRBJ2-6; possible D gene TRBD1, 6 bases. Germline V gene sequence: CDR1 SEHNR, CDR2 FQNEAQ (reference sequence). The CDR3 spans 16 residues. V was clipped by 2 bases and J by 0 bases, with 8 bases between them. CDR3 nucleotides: TGTGCCAGCAGCTTACAGGGGACCTCTGGGGCCAACGTCCTGACTTTC. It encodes CASSLQGTSGANVLTF.

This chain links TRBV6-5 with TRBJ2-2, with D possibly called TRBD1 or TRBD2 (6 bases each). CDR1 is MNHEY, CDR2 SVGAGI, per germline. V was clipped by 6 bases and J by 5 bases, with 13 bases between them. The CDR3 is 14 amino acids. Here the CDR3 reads CASRPPGATGELFF. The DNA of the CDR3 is TGTGCCAGCAGACCGCCGGGGGCGACCGGGGAGCTGTTTTTT.

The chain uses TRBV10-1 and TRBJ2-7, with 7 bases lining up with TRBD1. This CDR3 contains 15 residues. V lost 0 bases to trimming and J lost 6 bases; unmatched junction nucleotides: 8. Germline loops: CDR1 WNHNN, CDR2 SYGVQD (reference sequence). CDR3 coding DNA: TGCGCCAGCAGTGAGTCCGTGGGGACAGTCTCCGAGCAGTACTTC. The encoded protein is CASSESVGTVSEQYF.

The CDR3 reads CASSPTGRGRGTEAFF. The DNA for the CDR3 is TGTGCCAGCAGCCCCACCGGGAGGGGTCGGGGCACTGAAGCTTTCTTT. The V and J genes are TRBV7-3 and TRBJ1-1; possibly TRBD1 for D (5 bases). The ends were cut back, 5 bases at V and 4 bases at J, with 20 bases in the middle. Germline V gives CDR1 SGHTA, CDR2 FQGTGA. The CDR3 consists of 16 residues. The full variable domain, with the rest looked up from reference TRBV7-3 and TRBJ1-1, is GAGVSQTPSNKVTEKGKYVELRCDPISGHTALYWYRQSLGQGPEFLIYFQGTGAADDSGLPNDRFFAVRPEGSVSTLKIQRTERGDSAVYLCASSPTGRGRGTEAFFGQGTRLTVV.

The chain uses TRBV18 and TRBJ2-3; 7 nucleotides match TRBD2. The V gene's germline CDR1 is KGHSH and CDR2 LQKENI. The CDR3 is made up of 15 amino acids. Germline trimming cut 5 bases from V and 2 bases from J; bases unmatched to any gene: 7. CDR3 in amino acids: CASSTRTRDTDTQYF. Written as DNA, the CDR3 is TGTGCCAGCTCAACCCGGACTAGGGACACAGATACGCAGTATTTT.

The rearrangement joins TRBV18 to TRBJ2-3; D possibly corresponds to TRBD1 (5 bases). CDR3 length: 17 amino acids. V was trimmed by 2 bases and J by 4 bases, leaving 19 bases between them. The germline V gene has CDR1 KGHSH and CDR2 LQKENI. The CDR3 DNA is TGTGCCAGCTCACCAAACACAGGTCGAAACACACCAGATACGCAGTATTTT. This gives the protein CASSPNTGRNTPDTQYF.

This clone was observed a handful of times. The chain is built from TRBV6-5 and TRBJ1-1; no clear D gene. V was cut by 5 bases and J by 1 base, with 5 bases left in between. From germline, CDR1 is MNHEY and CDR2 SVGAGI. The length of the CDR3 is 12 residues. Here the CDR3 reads CASSTQNTEAFF. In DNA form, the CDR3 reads TGTGCCAGCAGTACACAGAACACTGAAGCTTTCTTT.

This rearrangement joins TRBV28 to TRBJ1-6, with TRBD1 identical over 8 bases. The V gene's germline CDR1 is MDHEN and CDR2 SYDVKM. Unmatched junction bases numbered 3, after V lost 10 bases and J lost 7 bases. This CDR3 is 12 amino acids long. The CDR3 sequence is CATGQGNSPLHF. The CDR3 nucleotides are TGTGCCACAGGACAGGGAAATTCACCCCTCCACTTT.

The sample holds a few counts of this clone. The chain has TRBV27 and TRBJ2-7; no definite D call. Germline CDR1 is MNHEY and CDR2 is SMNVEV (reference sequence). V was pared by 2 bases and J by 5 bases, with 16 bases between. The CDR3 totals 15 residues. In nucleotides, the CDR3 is TGTGCCAGCAGTTTAGGCATGACACGTTGGGACGAGCAGTACTTC. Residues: CASSLGMTRWDEQYF.

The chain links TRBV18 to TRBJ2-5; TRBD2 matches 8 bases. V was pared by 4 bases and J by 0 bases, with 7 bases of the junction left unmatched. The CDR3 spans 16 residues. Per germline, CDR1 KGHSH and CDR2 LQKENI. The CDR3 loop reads CASSLRVAGNQETQYF. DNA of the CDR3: TGTGCCAGCTCACTCAGAGTAGCGGGAAACCAAGAGACCCAGTACTTC.

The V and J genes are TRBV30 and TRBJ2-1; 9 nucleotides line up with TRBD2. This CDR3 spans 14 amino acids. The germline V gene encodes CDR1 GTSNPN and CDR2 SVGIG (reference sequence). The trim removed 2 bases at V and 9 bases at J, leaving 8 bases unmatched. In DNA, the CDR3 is TGTGCCTGGAGTTTACGGACTAGCGCAACTGAGCAGTTCTTC. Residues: CAWSLRTSATEQFF.

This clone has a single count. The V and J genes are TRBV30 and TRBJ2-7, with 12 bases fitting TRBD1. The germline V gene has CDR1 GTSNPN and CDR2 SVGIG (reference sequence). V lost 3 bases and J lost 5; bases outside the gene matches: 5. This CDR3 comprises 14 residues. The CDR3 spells CAWSEGQGADEQYF. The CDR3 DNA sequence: TGTGCCTGGAGCGAGGGACAGGGGGCCGACGAGCAGTACTTC.

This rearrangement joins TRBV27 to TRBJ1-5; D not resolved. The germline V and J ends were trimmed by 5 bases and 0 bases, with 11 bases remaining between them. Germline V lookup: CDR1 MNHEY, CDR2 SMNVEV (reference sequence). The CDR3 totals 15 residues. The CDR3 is CASSPRQPSNQPQHF. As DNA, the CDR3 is TGTGCCAGCAGTCCGCGCCAGCCTAGCAATCAGCCCCAGCATTTT.

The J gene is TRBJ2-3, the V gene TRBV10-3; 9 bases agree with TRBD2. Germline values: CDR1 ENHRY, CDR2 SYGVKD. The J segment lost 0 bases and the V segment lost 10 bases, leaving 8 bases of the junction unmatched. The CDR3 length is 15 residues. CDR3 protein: CATRASGISTDTQYF. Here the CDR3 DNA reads TGTGCCACCAGGGCTAGCGGGATTAGCACAGATACGCAGTATTTT.

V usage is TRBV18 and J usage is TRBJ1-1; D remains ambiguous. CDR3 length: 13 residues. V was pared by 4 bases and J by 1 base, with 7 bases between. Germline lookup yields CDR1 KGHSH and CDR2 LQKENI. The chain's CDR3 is CASSRQENTEAFF. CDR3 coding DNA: TGTGCCAGCTCACGCCAGGAGAACACTGAAGCTTTCTTT.

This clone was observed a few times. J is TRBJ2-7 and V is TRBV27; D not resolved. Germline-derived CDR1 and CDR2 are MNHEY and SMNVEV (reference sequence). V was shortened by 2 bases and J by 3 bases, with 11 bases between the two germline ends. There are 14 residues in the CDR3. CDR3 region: CASSLGQVIYEQYF. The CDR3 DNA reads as TGTGCCAGCAGTTTAGGTCAGGTCATCTACGAGCAGTACTTC.

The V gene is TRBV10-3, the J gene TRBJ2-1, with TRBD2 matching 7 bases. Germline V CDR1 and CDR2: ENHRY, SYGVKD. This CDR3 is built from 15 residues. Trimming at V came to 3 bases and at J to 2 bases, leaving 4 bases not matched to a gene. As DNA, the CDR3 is TGTGCCATCAGTGATCGGGGGGAACCCTACAATGAGCAGTTCTTC. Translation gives CAISDRGEPYNEQFF.

CDR3 residues: CASSRRVGELFF. CDR3 sequence (DNA): TGTGCCAGCAGTAGAAGGGTCGGGGAGCTGTTTTTT. This chain joins TRBV6-5 and TRBJ2-2; D remains unclear. CDR3 length equals 12 residues. Trimming removed 5 bases at V and 7 bases at J, with 8 bases between. Germline CDR1 MNHEY, CDR2 SVGAGI.

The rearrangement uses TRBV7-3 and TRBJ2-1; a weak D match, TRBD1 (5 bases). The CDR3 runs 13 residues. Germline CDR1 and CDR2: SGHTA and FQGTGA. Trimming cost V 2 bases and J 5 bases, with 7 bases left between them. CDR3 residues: CASSLQQDNEQFF. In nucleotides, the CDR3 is TGTGCCAGCAGCTTACAACAGGACAATGAGCAGTTCTTC.

CDR3 coding DNA: TGTGCCAGCAGTTTCGGACAGGCTAAGAATGAAAAACTGTTTTTT. Its translation is CASSFGQAKNEKLFF. The chain joins TRBV28 to TRBJ1-4, with 7 bases aligning to TRBD1. Germline trimming cut 3 bases from V and 5 bases from J; bases unmatched to any gene: 6. Germline V CDR1 and CDR2: MDHEN, SYDVKM. The CDR3 has 15 amino acids.

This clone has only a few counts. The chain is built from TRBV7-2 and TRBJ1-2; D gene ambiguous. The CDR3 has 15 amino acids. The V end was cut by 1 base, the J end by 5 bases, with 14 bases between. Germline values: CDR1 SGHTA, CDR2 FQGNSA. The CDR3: CASSLVLSTMYGYTF. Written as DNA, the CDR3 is TGTGCCAGCAGCTTAGTACTATCAACAATGTATGGCTACACCTTC.

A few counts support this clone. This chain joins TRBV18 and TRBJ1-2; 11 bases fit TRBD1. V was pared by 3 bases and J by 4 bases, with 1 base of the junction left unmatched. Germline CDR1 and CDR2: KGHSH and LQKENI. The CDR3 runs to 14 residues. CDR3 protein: CASSPGQGGYGYTF. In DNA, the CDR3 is TGTGCCAGCTCACCGGGACAGGGGGGCTATGGCTACACCTTC.

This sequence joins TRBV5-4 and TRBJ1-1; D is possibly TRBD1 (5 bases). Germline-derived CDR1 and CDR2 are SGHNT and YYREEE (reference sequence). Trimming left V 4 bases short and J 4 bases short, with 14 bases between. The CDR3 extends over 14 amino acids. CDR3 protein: CASSPTDGGTEAFF. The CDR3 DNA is TGTGCCAGCAGCCCGACGGACGGGGGCACTGAAGCTTTCTTT.

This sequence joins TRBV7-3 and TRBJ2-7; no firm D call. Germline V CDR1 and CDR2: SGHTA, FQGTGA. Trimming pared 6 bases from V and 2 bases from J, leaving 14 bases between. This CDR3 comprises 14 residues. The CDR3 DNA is TGTGCCAGCAGGGAAGGCGCAGTTACCTACGAGCAGTACTTC. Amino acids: CASREGAVTYEQYF. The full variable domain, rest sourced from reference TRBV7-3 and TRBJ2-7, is GAGVSQTPSNKVTEKGKYVELRCDPISGHTALYWYRQSLGQGPEFLIYFQGTGAADDSGLPNDRFFAVRPEGSVSTLKIQRTERGDSAVYLCASREGAVTYEQYFGPGTRLTVT.

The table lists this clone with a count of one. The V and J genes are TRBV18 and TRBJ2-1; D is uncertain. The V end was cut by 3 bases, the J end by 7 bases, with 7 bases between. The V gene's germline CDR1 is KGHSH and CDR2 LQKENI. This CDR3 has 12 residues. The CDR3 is CASSPSRNEQFF. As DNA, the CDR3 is TGTGCCAGCTCACCTTCAAGGAATGAGCAGTTCTTC.

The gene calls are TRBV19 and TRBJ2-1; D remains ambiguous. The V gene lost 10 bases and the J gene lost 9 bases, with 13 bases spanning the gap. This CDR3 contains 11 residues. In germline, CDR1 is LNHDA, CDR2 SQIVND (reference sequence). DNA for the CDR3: TGTGCCACCTCCCTTAGGGTTGAGCAGTTCTTC. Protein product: CATSLRVEQFF.

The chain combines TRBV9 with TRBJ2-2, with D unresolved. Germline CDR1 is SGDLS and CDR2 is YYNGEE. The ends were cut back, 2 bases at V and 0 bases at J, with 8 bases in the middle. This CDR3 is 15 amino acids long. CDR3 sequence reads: CASSVGDTNTGELFF. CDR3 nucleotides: TGTGCCAGCAGCGTCGGCGATACGAACACCGGGGAGCTGTTTTTT.

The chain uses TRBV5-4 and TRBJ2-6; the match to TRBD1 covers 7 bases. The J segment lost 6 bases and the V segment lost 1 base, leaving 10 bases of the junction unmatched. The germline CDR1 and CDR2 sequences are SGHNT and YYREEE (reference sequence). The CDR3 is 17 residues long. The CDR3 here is CASSLRLTGPEANVLTF. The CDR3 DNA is TGTGCCAGCAGCTTGCGTTTGACAGGGCCTGAGGCCAACGTCCTGACTTTC.

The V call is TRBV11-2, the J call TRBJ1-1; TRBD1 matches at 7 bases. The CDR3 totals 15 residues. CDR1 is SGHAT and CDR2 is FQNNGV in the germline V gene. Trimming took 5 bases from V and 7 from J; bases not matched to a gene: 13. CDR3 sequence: CASSNIGQDRREAFF. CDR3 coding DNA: TGTGCCAGCAGCAACATAGGACAGGACAGACGTGAAGCTTTCTTT.